These 27 T cell receptor beta chains were sequenced from one sample in a study of blood T cell repertoires in COVID-19. The assay was immunoSEQ multiplex PCR, and TCRdb's table has in-frame clones only and misses some. The sample lists some 250,000 clones, approximately 83% seen once, with around 1.8% in the top ten. Source material: PBMCs or T cells enriched from blood (not recorded which). The receptors were sampled from a woman aged 45-65 years who had recovered from COVID-19.

Only one count was recorded for this clone. V usage is TRBV3-1 (or the pseudogene TRBV3-2) and J usage is TRBJ1-2, with 7 bases lining up with TRBD1. With V trimmed by 4 bases and J by 6 bases, 14 bases remained unmatched. Germline-derived CDR1 and CDR2 are LGHDT and YNNKEL (reference sequence). This CDR3 contains 16 residues. CDR3 sequence: CASSPFGDSKINGYTF. The CDR3 bases are TGTGCCAGCAGCCCATTCGGGGACAGTAAAATTAATGGCTACACCTTC.

The chain combines TRBV15 with TRBJ1-3, with 7 bases aligning to TRBD1. With 5 bases clipped from V and 7 bases from J, the junction kept 20 bases outside the gene matches. Germline loops: CDR1 LNHNV, CDR2 YYDKDF (reference sequence). The length of the CDR3 is 18 residues. As DNA, the CDR3 is TGTGCCACCAGCCCCATTCATCGAGACAGGGCAAACTTCAACACCATATATTTT. Translation: CATSPIHRDRANFNTIYF.

The chain employs TRBV9 and TRBJ2-1; TRBD2 might be the D (6 bases). Germline-derived CDR1 and CDR2 are SGDLS and YYNGEE. Deletions cut 3 bases from V and 4 bases from J, with 14 bases between. This CDR3 comprises 15 residues. The CDR3 loop reads CASSGGLWGYNEQFF. The CDR3 nucleotides read TGTGCCAGCAGCGGGGGACTCTGGGGGTACAATGAGCAGTTCTTC.

The rearrangement joins TRBV19 to TRBJ2-7, with TRBD1 identical over 8 bases. Trimming took 8 bases from V and 5 from J; bases not matched to a gene: 8. In germline, CDR1 is LNHDA, CDR2 SQIVND (reference sequence). The CDR3 runs 13 residues. In DNA, the CDR3 is TGTGCCAGTGCGGACAGGGAAGGAAACGAGCAGTACTTC. As protein: CASADREGNEQYF.

The rearrangement links TRBV28 to TRBJ2-1; 7 bases agree with TRBD2. Germline V gives CDR1 MDHEN, CDR2 SYDVKM. CDR3 length: 14 residues. Trimming cost V 6 bases and J 7 bases; bases outside gene matches: 9. The CDR3 coding sequence is TGTGCCAGCAGAACGGGACTATTACTAAATGAGCAGTTCTTC. Translated: CASRTGLLLNEQFF.

For the CDR3, the DNA is TGTGCCATCAGTGAGCCTGTTACTAAGCGGGCTTTCTTT. Translating it yields CAISEPVTKRAFF. The rearrangement uses TRBV10-3 and TRBJ1-1; D not resolved. Germline values: CDR1 ENHRY, CDR2 SYGVKD. Trimming left V 2 bases short and J 11 bases short, with 15 bases between. The CDR3 loop spans 13 amino acids.

The V call is TRBV7-8, the J call TRBJ1-4, with 9 bases fitting TRBD1. V shed 5 bases, J shed 8 bases, and the junction held 9 bases outside the gene matches. Germline-derived CDR1 and CDR2 are SGHVS and FQNEAQ. The CDR3 covers 15 residues. This CDR3 is CASSPGTGRKEKLFF. As DNA, the CDR3 is TGTGCCAGCAGCCCAGGGACAGGGAGAAAAGAAAAACTGTTTTTT.

The genes are TRBV18 and TRBJ1-2; weak D call: TRBD1 (5 bases). Germline loops: CDR1 KGHSH, CDR2 LQKENI. The CDR3 extends over 15 amino acids. V dropped 0 bases and J dropped 1 base, with 9 bases sitting between them. This CDR3 is CASSPPGTVNYGYTF. The DNA of the CDR3 is TGTGCCAGCTCACCACCGGGGACTGTTAACTATGGCTACACCTTC.

This chain connects TRBV9 to TRBJ2-1; D is possibly TRBD1 (5 bases). CDR3 length: 13 residues. Germline V gives CDR1 SGDLS, CDR2 YYNGEE. The V gene lost 1 base and the J gene lost 6 bases, with 8 bases spanning the gap. Here the CDR3 DNA reads TGTGCCAGCAGCGTACAGGGTACCAATGAGCAGTTCTTC. It codes for CASSVQGTNEQFF.

The J gene is TRBJ2-2, the V gene TRBV29-1, with 10 positions matching TRBD1. From germline, CDR1 is SQVTM and CDR2 ANQGSEA. V trimming: 4 bases; J trimming: 3 bases; junction bases outside the gene matches: 8. The CDR3 is 16 residues long. The CDR3 bases are TGCAGCGTTGTTTCGTGGGACAGGGGTGACACCGGGGAGCTGTTTTTT. As protein: CSVVSWDRGDTGELFF.

The chain uses TRBV5-6 and TRBJ1-6; TRBD1 matches at 9 bases. Germline CDR1 reads SGHDT; CDR2 reads YYEEEE. The CDR3 is 14 amino acids. J gave up 8 bases and V 4 bases, and 4 bases lay outside the gene matches. The CDR3 DNA reads TGTGCCAGCAGCGTTGACAGGGGGTATTCACCCCTCCACTTT. Translating it yields CASSVDRGYSPLHF.

Only a few counts were recorded for this clone. This rearrangement joins TRBV5-1 to TRBJ2-7; 7 nucleotides line up with TRBD2. Germline trimming cut 0 bases from V and 2 bases from J; bases unmatched to any gene: 5. CDR3 length: 15 amino acids. Germline V gene data show CDR1 as SGHRS and CDR2 as YFSETQ. The CDR3 DNA reads as TGCGCCAGCAGCTTGGTGGGGAGGGAGGCCTACGAGCAGTACTTC. Its protein is CASSLVGREAYEQYF.

This chain links TRBV9 with TRBJ2-2; weak D call: TRBD2 (6 bases). The V end was cut by 3 bases, the J end by 1 base, with 7 bases between. This CDR3 comprises 14 residues. CDR1 is SGDLS, CDR2 YYNGEE, per germline. The chain's CDR3 is CASSEGLNTGELFF. CDR3 DNA: TGTGCCAGCAGCGAGGGACTGAACACCGGGGAGCTGTTTTTT.

The chain couples TRBV3-1 (or the pseudogene TRBV3-2) to TRBJ2-3, with D unclear. Trimming pared 2 bases from V and 5 bases from J, leaving 11 bases between. The CDR3 has 14 residues. CDR1 and CDR2 from the germline V gene are LGHDT and YNNKEL (reference sequence). The CDR3, as DNA: TGTGCCAGCAGCCAAAGTTTGGCGGAAGATACGCAGTATTTT. This gives the protein CASSQSLAEDTQYF.

In nucleotides, the CDR3 is TGTGCCAGCAACTGGTTGGGAGGGGTTGAGGAGACCCAGTACTTC. Its translation is CASNWLGGVEETQYF. The V gene is TRBV2, the J gene TRBJ2-5, with TRBD2 identical over 7 bases. The J segment lost 5 bases and the V segment lost 7 bases, leaving 13 bases of the junction unmatched. This CDR3 has 15 amino acids. Germline CDR1 SNHLY, CDR2 FYNNEI. Looking up the rest from reference TRBV2 and TRBJ2-5 gives the full variable domain: EPEVTQTPSHQVTQMGQEVILRCVPISNHLYFYWYRQILGQKVEFLVSFYNNEISEKSEIFDDQFSVERPDGSNFTLKIRSTKLEDSAMYFCASNWLGGVEETQYFGPGTRLLVL.

This chain's CDR3 is CASSLVGRETQYF. CDR3 DNA sequence: TGTGCCAGCAGCTTAGTGGGGAGGGAGACCCAGTACTTC. This chain joins TRBV7-6 and TRBJ2-5, with a possible D match to TRBD2 (6 bases). Between the trimmed V and J ends, which lost 1 base and 5 bases, there was a span of 8 bases. This CDR3 comprises 13 residues. CDR1 SGHVS and CDR2 FNYEAQ come from the germline V gene. The entire variable domain, with the rest obtained from reference TRBV7-6 and TRBJ2-5, is as follows: GAGVSQSPRYKVTKRGQDVALRCDPISGHVSLYWYRQALGQGPEFLTYFNYEAQQDKSGLPNDRFSAERPEGSISTLTIQRTEQRDSAMYRCASSLVGRETQYFGPGTRLLVL.

This chain uses TRBV6-5 with TRBJ2-6; D is unclear. There are 15 residues in the CDR3. V lost 6 bases to trimming and J lost 0 bases, with 9 bases between them. CDR1 MNHEY and CDR2 SVGAGI come from the germline V gene. The CDR3 protein is CASSPSGSGANVLTF. In nucleotides, the CDR3 is TGTGCCAGCAGCCCGTCGGGCTCTGGGGCCAACGTCCTGACTTTC.

V gene TRBV9 combines with J gene TRBJ2-3, with TRBD1 as a possible D gene (5 bases). The CDR3 length is 15 residues. The ends were cut back, 4 bases at V and 3 bases at J, with 15 bases in the middle. Looked up from germline, CDR1 is SGDLS and CDR2 is YYNGEE. The CDR3 DNA follows: TGTGCCAGCAGCCCCCAGGGTATTAGTACAGATACGCAGTATTTT. Its protein product is CASSPQGISTDTQYF.

This clone was picked up one time. This chain connects TRBV5-1 to TRBJ2-7; 8 bases match TRBD2. The CDR3 has 15 amino acids. Germline trimming cut 2 bases from V and 3 bases from J; bases unmatched to any gene: 7. Looked up from germline, CDR1 is SGHRS and CDR2 is YFSETQ. CDR3: CASSFLGLEHYEQYF. The CDR3 nucleotides read TGCGCCAGCAGCTTTCTGGGACTAGAACACTACGAGCAGTACTTC. The whole variable domain, remainder taken from reference TRBV5-1 and TRBJ2-7, is KAGVTQTPRYLIKTRGQQVTLSCSPISGHRSVSWYQQTPGQGLQFLFEYFSETQRNKGNFPGRFSGRQFSNSRSEMNVSTLELGDSALYLCASSFLGLEHYEQYFGPGTRLTVT.

This clone was seen once. The V gene is TRBV7-2, the J gene TRBJ1-4; weak D call: TRBD1 (6 bases). V dropped 4 bases and J dropped 7 bases, with 13 bases sitting between them. The CDR3 runs to 14 residues. Germline loops: CDR1 SGHTA, CDR2 FQGNSA. CDR3 bases: TGTGCCAGCAGCTCCCAGGGACACGGTGAAAAACTGTTTTTT. Translation: CASSSQGHGEKLFF.

The V and J genes are TRBV7-9 and TRBJ2-3; D is unresolved. Germline CDR1 reads SEHNR; CDR2 reads FQNEAQ (reference sequence). This CDR3 spans 11 amino acids. The V and J ends lost 7 bases and 3 bases respectively, with 5 bases between them. Written as DNA, the CDR3 is TGTGCCAGCACTCGGACAGATACGCAGTATTTT. Translating it yields CASTRTDTQYF.

The chain is built from TRBV6-5 and TRBJ1-5; D is perhaps TRBD1 (5 bases). The V and J ends lost 6 bases and 2 bases respectively, with 14 bases between them. The CDR3 has 15 amino acids. CDR1 MNHEY and CDR2 SVGAGI come from the germline V gene. This CDR3 reads CASRPSGVGNQPQHF. In DNA form, the CDR3 reads TGTGCCAGCAGACCCTCGGGGGTGGGCAATCAGCCCCAGCATTTT.

The V and J genes are TRBV15 and TRBJ2-1; 9 positions match TRBD1. Germline assignment: CDR1 LNHNV and CDR2 YYDKDF (reference sequence). The CDR3 is 15 amino acids. Trimming took 4 bases from V and 7 from J; bases not matched to a gene: 8. CDR3 sequence reads: CATSTAGQGLNEQFF. DNA for the CDR3: TGTGCCACCAGCACGGCGGGACAGGGTCTAAATGAGCAGTTCTTC.

J is TRBJ2-7 and V is TRBV5-8; 9 bases match TRBD1. Trimming took 3 bases from V and 1 from J; bases not matched to a gene: 5. This CDR3 spans 15 amino acids. CDR1 and CDR2 from the germline V gene are SGHTS and YDEGEE. CDR3 residues: CASSWEGQGSYEQYF. CDR3 bases: TGTGCCAGCAGCTGGGAAGGACAGGGGTCCTACGAGCAGTACTTC. The full variable domain, rest sourced from reference TRBV5-8 and TRBJ2-7, is EAGVTQSPTHLIKTRGQQATLRCSPISGHTSVYWYQQALGLGLQFLLWYDEGEERNRGNFPPRFSGRQFPNYSSELNVNALELEDSALYLCASSWEGQGSYEQYFGPGTRLTVT.

In this sample, this clone turned up once. This rearrangement joins TRBV7-2 to TRBJ2-4; maybe TRBD2 (6 bases). The CDR3 runs to 14 residues. Trimming stripped 4 bases from V and 3 bases from J, with 10 bases between. Germline V CDR1 and CDR2: SGHTA, FQGNSA. The chain's CDR3 is CASSSGGGKNIQYF. As DNA, the CDR3 is TGTGCCAGCAGCTCCGGGGGAGGCAAAAACATTCAGTACTTC.

For the CDR3, the DNA is TGCGCCAGCAGCGTTACCGGGTCTCAAAATCAGCCCCAGCATTTT. Translation: CASSVTGSQNQPQHF. This chain joins TRBV5-1 and TRBJ1-5; D is ambiguous. Germline assignment: CDR1 SGHRS and CDR2 YFSETQ. Deletions cut 4 bases from V and 4 bases from J, with 15 bases between. CDR3 length: 15 residues.

This clone was observed once. The V gene is TRBV5-6, the J gene TRBJ2-7; D is perhaps TRBD1 (5 bases). The CDR3 is made up of 14 amino acids. Germline CDR1 reads SGHDT; CDR2 reads YYEEEE. V was clipped by 4 bases and J by 1 base, with 12 bases between them. The CDR3 DNA reads as TGTGCCAGCAGCCCCCTAAGGGGATCCTACGAGCAGTACTTC. It specifies CASSPLRGSYEQYF.